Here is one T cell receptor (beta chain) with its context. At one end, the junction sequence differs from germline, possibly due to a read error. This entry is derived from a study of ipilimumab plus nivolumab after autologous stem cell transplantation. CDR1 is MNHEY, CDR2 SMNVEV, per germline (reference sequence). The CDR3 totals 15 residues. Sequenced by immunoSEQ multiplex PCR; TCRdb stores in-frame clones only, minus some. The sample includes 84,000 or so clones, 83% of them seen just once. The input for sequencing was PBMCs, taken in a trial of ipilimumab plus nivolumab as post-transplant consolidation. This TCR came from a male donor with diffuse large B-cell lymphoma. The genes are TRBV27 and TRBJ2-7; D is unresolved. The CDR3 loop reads CASSTLVGKYYGQYF. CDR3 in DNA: TGTGCCAGCAGTACCCTAGTGGGTAAATACTACGGGCAGTACTTC.